These T cell receptor beta chains were read from a single sample in a study of blood T cells in healthy people across ages. TCRdb recomputed calls from the 5' RACE reads with MiXCR, one row per CDR3 protein. The sample carries some 710,000 distinct CDR3 sequences, around half recorded once. The sequencing sample was made of blood. The receptors stem from a man aged 80 or over in good health. The CDR3 runs from the conserved cysteine through the conserved F or W. A D gene is named only where the DNA matches it firmly. Rows give clone size only sometimes, using once, few, many, or a class for an expanded clone.

D | J | size | V | DNA | CDR3
TRBD2 | TRBJ2-1 | NA | TRBV2 | TGTGCCAGCATGCCTAGCGGGACCGATGAGCAGTTCTTC | CASMPSGTDEQFF
TRBD2 | TRBJ2-3 | NA | TRBV6-1 | TGTGCCAGCAGAAATGATGGGACTAGCGGGGGGAGGCGCACAGATACGCAGTATTTT | CASRNDGTSGGRRTDTQYF
NA | TRBJ1-6 | few | TRBV2 | TGTGCCAGTTCAAGGGAGACATCCGTTGGGTCACCCCTCCACTTT | CASSRETSVGSPLHF
NA | TRBJ2-5 | few | TRBV7-2 | TGTGCCAGCAGCCGGACTCGGGGTAGGGAGACCCAGTACTTC | CASSRTRGRETQYF
NA | TRBJ2-4 | NA | TRBV13 | TGTGCCAGCAGCCCAAGGGGCAGGGGTTTGGGGGAGCAGTACTTC | CASSPRGRGLGEQYF
NA | TRBJ1-2 | few | TRBV27 | TGTGCCAGCAGTATGGGGGGGCAAAACTATGGCTACACCTTC | CASSMGGQNYGYTF
TRBD2 | TRBJ2-7 | few | TRBV20-1 | TGCAGTGCCTTAAAACCAGCGGGAGGCATCCCCTACGAGCAGTACTTC | CSALKPAGGIPYEQYF
NA | TRBJ1-5 | NA | TRBV29-1 | TGCAGCGTGTCGATCGGGAAGGGAGAGGATCAGCCCCTGCATTTT | CSVSIGKGEDQPLHF
TRBD1 | TRBJ2-2 | NA | TRBV12-3/TRBV12-4 | TGTGCCAGCAGTTTTGTTTTCAGGGGGATCGGGGAGCTGTTTTTT | CASSFVFRGIGELFF
TRBD1 | TRBJ2-1 | NA | TRBV9 | TGTGCCAGCAGCGCTCCCCGCGACAGGGTCTCGGACAATGAGCAGTTCTTC | CASSAPRDRVSDNEQFF
TRBD2 | TRBJ2-7 | NA | TRBV3-1 | TGTGCCAGCAGCCAACCCCGGGGTAGCGGGAGCTCCTACGAGCAGTACTTC | CASSQPRGSGSSYEQYF
NA | TRBJ2-7 | NA | TRBV4-3 | TGCGCCAGCAGCCCCAAGGGACCCCTATCCTACGAGCAGTACTTC | CASSPKGPLSYEQYF
TRBD2 | TRBJ2-3 | NA | TRBV20-1 | TGCAGTGCTGCACGACTAGCGGGCAGCACAGATACGCAGTATTTT | CSAARLAGSTDTQYF
TRBD2 | TRBJ2-1 | NA | TRBV7-3 | TGTGCCAGCAGGGCGGGAGGGCCAGGTACTGAGCAGTTCTTC | CASRAGGPGTEQFF
TRBD2 | TRBJ2-1 | few | TRBV20-1 | TGCAGTGCCGAGCGGCTAGCGGGAGTGGGCTACAATGAGCAGTTCTTC | CSAERLAGVGYNEQFF
TRBD2 | TRBJ2-5 | NA | TRBV29-1 | TGCAGCGTGACTGTAGCGGGAGGGCTGAATGAGCAGTACTTC | CSVTVAGGLNEQYF
NA | TRBJ2-1 | few | TRBV28 | TGTGCCAGCAGGGGGGACTCAACACGGGAGCAGTTCTTC | CASRGDSTREQFF
NA | TRBJ1-2 | NA | TRBV10-3 | TGTGCCATCAAGACAGAGTATGGCTACACCTTC | CAIKTEYGYTF
NA | TRBJ2-1 | NA | TRBV3-1 | TGTGCCAGCAGCCTTCCAGACATTGCCTACAATGAGCAGTTCTTC | CASSLPDIAYNEQFF
NA | TRBJ2-7 | NA | TRBV28 | TGTGCCAGCAGCCTATCGTGGGGAGGCTACGAGCAGTACTTC | CASSLSWGGYEQYF
NA | TRBJ1-4 | NA | TRBV18 | TGTGCCAGCTCACCTCTCGCGGTAGGGGTCGGAGAAAAACTGTTTTTT | CASSPLAVGVGEKLFF
TRBD1 | TRBJ2-4 | NA | TRBV20-1 | TGCAGTGCTAGAGTTAACAGGGGGCAGGACATTCAGTACTTC | CSARVNRGQDIQYF
TRBD2 | TRBJ2-1 | NA | TRBV6-6 | TGTGCCAGCAGTTACCGTAGCGGGCCCCTAGGAAATGAGCAGTTCTTC | CASSYRSGPLGNEQFF
NA | TRBJ2-5 | few | TRBV7-9 | TGTGCCAGCACTCTGGGGGTTGTGGGGCCCGACCAGTACTTC | CASTLGVVGPDQYF
NA | TRBJ1-1 | few | TRBV10-3 | TGTGCCATCAGTGCGGTAGGAATGAACACTGAAGCTTTCTTT | CAISAVGMNTEAFF
NA | TRBJ2-3 | NA | TRBV19 | TGTGCCAGTACCTCCCCGGGCAGGGACACAGATACGCAGTATTTT | CASTSPGRDTDTQYF
NA | TRBJ2-3 | NA | TRBV7-9 | TGTGCCAGCGGGAAGGAGGGGGGGACAGATACGCAGTATTTT | CASGKEGGTDTQYF
TRBD2 | TRBJ2-1 | NA | TRBV7-6 | TGTGCCAGCAGCCAGGGACTAGCGCTTTACAATGAGCAGTTCTTC | CASSQGLALYNEQFF
NA | TRBJ2-1 | few | TRBV11-2 | TGTGCCAGCAGCTTGTGGGAGAGGCCCTACAATGAGCAGTTCTTC | CASSLWERPYNEQFF
NA | TRBJ1-2 | NA | TRBV7-3 | TGTGCCAGCAGCCCGGCGGGCAGCTTCCGCGGCTACACCTTC | CASSPAGSFRGYTF
TRBD1 | TRBJ2-5 | NA | TRBV4-2 | TGTGCCAGCAGCCAACGAGACAGGGTTGAGACCCAGTACTTC | CASSQRDRVETQYF
NA | TRBJ1-4 | NA | TRBV7-9 | TGTGCCAGCAGCTTCAGTGAAAAACTGTTTTTT | CASSFSEKLFF
NA | TRBJ2-3 | NA | TRBV4-3 | TGCGCCAGCAGCCACGTACTAGGGGAGGCAGATACGCAGTATTTT | CASSHVLGEADTQYF
TRBD2 | TRBJ2-1 | few | TRBV12-3/TRBV12-4 | TGTGCCAGCAGTCCCGGGGTAGCGGGAGGGCCATTGGATGAGCAGTTCTTC | CASSPGVAGGPLDEQFF
TRBD2 | TRBJ2-1 | NA | TRBV7-2 | TGTGCCAGCAGCGCAAGAGCTCCCGGGACTAGCGGGAGGTACAATGAGCAGTTCTTC | CASSARAPGTSGRYNEQFF
NA | TRBJ2-7 | NA | TRBV5-1 | TGCGCCAGCAGCTTGGAACGCAGGGGCTTCGACGAGCAGTACTTC | CASSLERRGFDEQYF
NA | TRBJ2-3 | many | TRBV5-1 | TGCGCCAGCAGCTTGGAACAGCCCACAGATACGCAGTATTTT | CASSLEQPTDTQYF
NA | TRBJ2-7 | NA | TRBV10-2 | TGCGCCAGCAGTGAAGGGGGGACTACCGCCTACGAGCAGTACTTC | CASSEGGTTAYEQYF
NA | TRBJ1-2 | NA | TRBV6-5 | TGTGCCAGCAGCCCCCGGGACCGGGGGAGCTATGGCTACACCTTC | CASSPRDRGSYGYTF
NA | TRBJ2-7 | many | TRBV12-3/TRBV12-4 | TGTGCCAGCAGTTTACATGCAACGGCGACCCTCTCCTACGAGCAGTACTTC | CASSLHATATLSYEQYF
NA | TRBJ2-7 | NA | TRBV7-2 | TGTGCCAGCAGCGCCACTAGAACCGAGCAGTACTTC | CASSATRTEQYF
NA | TRBJ2-1 | NA | TRBV4-3 | TGCGCCAGCAGCCAAGCCGGGAATAACAATGAGCAGTTCTTC | CASSQAGNNNEQFF
NA | TRBJ2-1 | many | TRBV4-3 | TGCGCCAGCAGCCAAGCAGGGGCGGCCTACAATGAGCAGTTCTTC | CASSQAGAAYNEQFF